The 6 T cell receptor beta chains listed next were all sequenced from one sample in a study of CD8+CD57+ T cells in acquired aplastic anemia. The TCR beta profiling, which covered VDJ combination and CDR3 sequence, was carried out using genomic DNA as the template. TCRdb ran MiXCR on the reads and lists one entry per CDR3 protein. This table has roughly 64,000 distinct CDR3 sequences, about 50% appearing once. Sequencing was carried out using sorted CD4+, CD8+, or CD8+CD57+ T cells (not recorded which) from PBMCs. The receptors were sampled from a human donor in good health, serving as a control.

This clonotype was observed a handful of times. The chain has TRBV7-9 and TRBJ2-1; D unclear. V lost 8 bases to trimming and J lost 8 bases, with 10 bases between them. The germline V gene encodes CDR1 SEHNR and CDR2 FQNEAQ (reference sequence). The CDR3 has 11 amino acids. The CDR3: CASSWADEQFF. The CDR3 region has the DNA TGTGCCAGCTCCTGGGCGGATGAGCAGTTCTTC.

The chain is built from TRBV15 and TRBJ2-5; D unresolved. Germline lookup yields CDR1 LNHNV and CDR2 YYDKDF (reference sequence). The CDR3 spans 12 residues. Trimming removed 1 base from V and 4 bases from J, with 4 bases in between. Here the CDR3 DNA reads TGTGCCACCAGCAGAGGGGGAGAGACCCAGTACTTC. It codes for CATSRGGETQYF.

This clonotype was seen repeatedly, ten times or more. The chain uses TRBV12-3 or TRBV12-4 and TRBJ1-5; D is unclear. V was clipped by 2 bases and J by 3 bases, with 8 bases between them. This CDR3 has 14 residues. CDR3 sequence (DNA): TGTGCCAGCAGTTTACGGCAGATCAATCAGCCCCAGCATTTT. This encodes CASSLRQINQPQHF.

This chain uses TRBV6-2 or TRBV6-3 with TRBJ1-1; D may be TRBD1 (5 bases). The V and J ends lost 6 bases and 0 bases respectively, with 14 bases between them. CDR3 length equals 15 residues. CDR1 MNHEY and CDR2 SVGEGT come from the germline V gene. Here the CDR3 reads CASREEGPLNTEAFF. CDR3 DNA: TGTGCCAGCAGAGAAGAGGGACCTCTGAACACTGAAGCTTTCTTT.

This clonotype came up a few times. CDR3 DNA: TGCAGCGGTGGGATCGGCAATGAGCAGTTCTTC. Translation gives CSGGIGNEQFF. This chain connects TRBV29-1 to TRBJ2-1; the D is unclear. The germline V gene has CDR1 SQVTM and CDR2 ANQGSEA. This CDR3 comprises 11 residues. V lost 7 bases to trimming and J lost 6 bases, with 10 bases between them.

In its sample, this clonotype was seen a few times. This sequence joins TRBV19 and TRBJ1-5; TRBD1 aligns across 8 bases. In germline, CDR1 is LNHDA, CDR2 SQIVND (reference sequence). V was pared by 5 bases and J by 11 bases, with 11 bases of the junction left unmatched. The CDR3 covers 14 residues. The CDR3 loop reads CASSLRQGRETQHF. For the CDR3, the DNA is TGTGCCAGTAGTCTCCGACAGGGGAGGGAGACCCAGCATTTT.